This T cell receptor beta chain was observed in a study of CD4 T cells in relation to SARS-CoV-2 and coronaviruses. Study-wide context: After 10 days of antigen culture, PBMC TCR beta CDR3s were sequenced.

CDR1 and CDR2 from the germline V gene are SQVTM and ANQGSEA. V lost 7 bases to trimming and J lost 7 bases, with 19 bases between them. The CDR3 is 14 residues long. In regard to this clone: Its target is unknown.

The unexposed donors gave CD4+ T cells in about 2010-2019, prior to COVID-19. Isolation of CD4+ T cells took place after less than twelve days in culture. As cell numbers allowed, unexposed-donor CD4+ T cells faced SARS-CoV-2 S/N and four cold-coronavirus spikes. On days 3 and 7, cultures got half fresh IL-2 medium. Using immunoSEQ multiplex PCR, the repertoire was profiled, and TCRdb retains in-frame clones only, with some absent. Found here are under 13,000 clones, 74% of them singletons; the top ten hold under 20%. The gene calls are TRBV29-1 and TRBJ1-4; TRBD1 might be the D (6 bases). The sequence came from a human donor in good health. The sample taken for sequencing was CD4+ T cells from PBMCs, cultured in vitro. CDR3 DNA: TGCAGCGCAAAACAGGGCCTTGGCGGTGAAAAACTGTTTTTT. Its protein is CSAKQGLGGEKLFF. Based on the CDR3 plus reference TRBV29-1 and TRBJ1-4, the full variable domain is SAVISQKPSRDICQRGTSLTIQCQVDSQVTMMFWYRQQPGQSLTLIATANQGSEATYESGFVIDKFPISRPNLTFSTLTVSNMSPEDSSIYLCSAKQGLGGEKLFFGSGTQLSVL.